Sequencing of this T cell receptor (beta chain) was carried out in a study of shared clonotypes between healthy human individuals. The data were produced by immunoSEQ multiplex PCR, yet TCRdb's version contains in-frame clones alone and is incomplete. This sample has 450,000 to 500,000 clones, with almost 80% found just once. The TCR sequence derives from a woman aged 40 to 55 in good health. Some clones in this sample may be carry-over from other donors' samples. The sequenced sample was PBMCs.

Here the CDR3 DNA reads TGTGCCTGGAGTGTACAAAGCTCCTATAATTCACCCCTCCACTTT. This encodes CAWSVQSSYNSPLHF. This chain connects TRBV30 to TRBJ1-6; D is undetermined. The length of the CDR3 is 15 residues. In germline, CDR1 is GTSNPN, CDR2 SVGIG (reference sequence). With 0 bases removed from V and 0 bases from J, the gap between germline ends came to 6 bases.